Listed below are T cell receptor beta chains from one sample, sequenced in a study of T cell clones after liver transplantation. Their specific antigens are unknown. The method was immunoSEQ multiplex PCR; TCRdb's version includes in-frame clones alone and lacks a portion of them. The table has some 2,100 clones, 20% to 25% seen once. Sequences were obtained from CD8+ T cells from cultured PBMCs. These receptors originate from a human patient who received a liver transplant. Some of the T cells might come from the graft donor. CDR3s include the opening cysteine and the closing phenylalanine or tryptophan. D genes are given only for firm matches. Clone size is given for some rows only: seen once, a few or many times, or a class if the clone is expanded.

j_call clone_size v_call d_call cdr3_aa cdr3_nt
TRBJ2-7 - TRBV4-2 - CASSLAVYEQYF TGTGCCAGCAGCTTAGCTGTCTACGAGCAGTACTTC
TRBJ1-6 medium-sized TRBV27 TRBD1 CASSLSYRGSPLHF TGTGCCAGCAGTTTATCGTACAGGGGCTCACCCCTCCACTTT
TRBJ1-4 few TRBV28 - CASSRGGLNEKLFF TGTGCCAGCAGCCGAGGGGGGCTTAATGAAAAACTGTTTTTT
TRBJ2-5 large TRBV25-1 - CASSELVSPAGDWETQYF TGTGCCAGCAGTGAATTGGTTAGTCCAGCAGGGGACTGGGAGACCCAGTACTTC
TRBJ2-1 large TRBV2 - CASSDHRVSYNEQFF TGTGCCAGCAGTGACCACAGGGTTTCCTACAATGAGCAGTTCTTC
TRBJ2-2 medium-sized TRBV5-1 TRBD2 CASSLGRAGTGELFF TGCGCCAGCAGCTTAGGGAGGGCCGGGACCGGGGAGCTGTTTTTT
TRBJ2-7 - TRBV6-8 - CASSLGANNYEQYF TGTGCCAGCAGTTTAGGGGCCAATAACTACGAGCAGTACTTC
TRBJ1-1 medium-sized TRBV19 - CASTHRAGYTEAFF TGTGCCAGTACACATAGGGCGGGTTACACTGAAGCTTTCTTT
TRBJ2-7 - TRBV13 - CATSEGAYEQYF TGTGCCACCAGTGAGGGAGCCTACGAGCAGTACTTC
TRBJ1-5 - TRBV7-6 - CASSQINQPQHF TGTGCCAGCAGCCAGATCAATCAACCCCAGCATTTT
TRBJ2-1 large TRBV2 - CASSVPSRVDEQFF TGTGCCAGCAGTGTCCCCAGCAGGGTGGATGAGCAGTTCTTC
TRBJ1-5 few TRBV9 TRBD1 CASSGTGAQPQHF TGTGCCAGCAGCGGGACAGGGGCTCAGCCCCAGCATTTT
TRBJ1-4 large TRBV10-3 - CAISESGGREKLFF TGTGCCATCAGTGAGTCCGGAGGGAGGGAAAAACTGTTTTTT
TRBJ2-3 - TRBV5-1 - CASSTGRAADTQYF TGCGCCAGCAGTACCGGCAGGGCCGCAGATACGCAGTATTTT
TRBJ2-3 large TRBV10-2 - CASSDTGRPSTDTQYF TGCGCCAGCAGTGATACAGGCCGACCTAGCACAGATACGCAGTATTTT
TRBJ1-1 - TRBV6-6 - CASSYSTGANTEAFF TGTGCCAGCAGTTACTCGACGGGGGCAAACACTGAAGCTTTCTTT
TRBJ1-1 few TRBV5-1 TRBD1 CASSPGTGAVNTEAFF TGCGCCAGCAGCCCTGGGACAGGGGCGGTTAACACTGAAGCTTTCTTT
TRBJ1-1 medium-sized TRBV7-6 - CASSLTSVPEAFF TGTGCCAGCAGCTTAACTAGTGTCCCTGAAGCTTTCTTT
TRBJ2-7 - TRBV6-1 - CASRLSGVHEQYF TGTGCCAGCAGACTGTCAGGAGTCCACGAGCAGTACTTC
TRBJ2-7 few TRBV11-2 TRBD1 CASSPGQGAYEQYF TGTGCCAGCAGCCCCGGACAGGGGGCCTACGAGCAGTACTTC
TRBJ2-7 few TRBV7-8 TRBD2 CASSRDYSYEQYF TGTGCCAGCAGCCGGGACTACTCCTACGAGCAGTACTTC
TRBJ1-1 - TRBV28 - CASSLWGGPRSGTMNTEAFF TGTGCCAGCAGTTTATGGGGGGGGCCTCGGTCGGGAACTATGAACACTGAAGCTTTCTTT
TRBJ2-3 medium-sized TRBV9 - CASSVAAGRDTQYF TGTGCCAGCAGCGTAGCGGCGGGGCGAGATACGCAGTATTTT
TRBJ1-3 medium-sized TRBV7-7 TRBD1 CASSLDRSSGNTIYF TGTGCTAGCAGCCTGGACAGGAGCTCTGGAAACACCATATATTTT
TRBJ2-3 - TRBV30 - CAWSSVTFRDTQYF TGTGCCTGGAGTAGTGTAACTTTTCGAGATACGCAGTATTTT
TRBJ1-2 - TRBV27 - CASSLTGYLGGYTF TGTGCCAGCAGTTTGACAGGCTACCTGGGGGGCTACACCTTC
TRBJ1-1 few TRBV5-7 - CASSPRGFSEAFF TGTGCCAGCAGCCCTCGCGGGTTCTCTGAAGCTTTCTTT
TRBJ2-7 - TRBV15 TRBD1 CATSLRTGRGEQYF TGTGCCACCAGCTTACGGACAGGGAGAGGCGAGCAGTACTTC
TRBJ2-2 - TRBV14 - CASSLKVLAPRTDRGAVF TGTGCCAGCAGCTTAAAAGTGCTAGCGCCCCGAACCGACCGGGGAGCTGTTTTT
TRBJ2-7 many TRBV6-5 TRBD1 CASKGTGDVYEQYF TGTGCCAGCAAAGGGACAGGGGATGTCTACGAGCAGTACTTC
TRBJ1-2 - TRBV11-3 - CASSLGTYGYTF TGTGCCAGCAGCTTAGGCACCTATGGCTACACCTTC
TRBJ2-7 many TRBV6-9 - CASSLGANNYEQYF TGTGCCAGCAGTTTAGGGGCCAATAACTACGAGCAGTACTTC
TRBJ2-2 large TRBV7-9 - CASSLGVGELFF TGTGCCAGCAGCTTAGGGGTCGGGGAGCTGTTTTTT
TRBJ2-2 - TRBV4-3 TRBD2 CASSQEYEREVPGELFF TGCGCCAGCAGCCAAGAGTATGAGCGGGAGGTGCCCGGGGAGCTGTTTTTT
TRBJ2-7 - TRBV6-1 - CASSLGANNYEQYF TGTGCCAGCAGTTTAGGGGCCAATAACTACGAGCAGTACTTC
TRBJ1-2 - TRBV28 - CASSLRGARPYGYTF TGTGCCAGCAGTTTACGGGGGGCGCGTCCCTATGGCTACACCTTC
TRBJ2-7 - TRBV9 - CASSLEGGTDTYEQYF TGTGCCAGCAGCTTGGAAGGAGGGACGGACACCTACGAGCAGTACTTC
TRBJ2-7 few TRBV30 TRBD1 CAWGGQGEGYEQYF TGTGCCTGGGGGGGACAGGGGGAAGGCTACGAGCAGTACTTC
TRBJ1-5 - TRBV5-8 - CASSRTDGDSNQPQHF TGTGCCAGCAGCCGCACGGACGGAGATAGCAATCAGCCCCAGCATTTT
TRBJ1-2 - TRBV4-1 - CASSPIQRGDYGYTF TGCGCCAGCAGCCCAATTCAGAGGGGAGACTATGGCTACACCTTC
TRBJ2-1 few TRBV5-4 - CASTSVGRVGEEDEQFF TGTGCCAGCACCTCCGTGGGGCGAGTGGGGGAAGAGGATGAGCAGTTCTTC
TRBJ2-2 medium-sized TRBV29-1 - CSVPRGLELFF TGCAGCGTTCCTAGGGGTCTAGAGCTGTTTTTT
TRBJ2-7 - TRBV16 - CASSTDRYEQYF TGTGCCAGCAGCACGGACAGATACGAGCAGTACTTC
TRBJ2-7 medium-sized TRBV19 - CASSNSRAHEQYF TGTGCCAGTAGTAATAGCAGGGCCCACGAGCAGTACTTC
TRBJ1-2 - TRBV7-8 - CASSSGPGYGYTF TGTGCCAGCAGCTCTGGCCCCGGATATGGCTACACCTTC
TRBJ1-1 - TRBV6-8 - CASSYSMGAPEAFF TGTGCCAGCAGTTACTCGATGGGGGCCCCTGAAGCTTTCTTT